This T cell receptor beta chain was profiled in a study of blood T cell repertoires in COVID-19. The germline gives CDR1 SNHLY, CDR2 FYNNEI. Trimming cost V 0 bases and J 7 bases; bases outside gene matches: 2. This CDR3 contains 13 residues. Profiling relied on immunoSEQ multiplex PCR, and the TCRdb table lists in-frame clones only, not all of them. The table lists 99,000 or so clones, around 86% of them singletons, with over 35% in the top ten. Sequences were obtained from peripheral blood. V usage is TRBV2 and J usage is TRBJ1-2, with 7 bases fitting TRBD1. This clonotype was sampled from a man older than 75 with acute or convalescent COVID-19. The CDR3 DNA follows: TGTGCCAGCAGTGAAGCGAGACAGGGTGGCTACACCTTC. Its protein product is CASSEARQGGYTF.